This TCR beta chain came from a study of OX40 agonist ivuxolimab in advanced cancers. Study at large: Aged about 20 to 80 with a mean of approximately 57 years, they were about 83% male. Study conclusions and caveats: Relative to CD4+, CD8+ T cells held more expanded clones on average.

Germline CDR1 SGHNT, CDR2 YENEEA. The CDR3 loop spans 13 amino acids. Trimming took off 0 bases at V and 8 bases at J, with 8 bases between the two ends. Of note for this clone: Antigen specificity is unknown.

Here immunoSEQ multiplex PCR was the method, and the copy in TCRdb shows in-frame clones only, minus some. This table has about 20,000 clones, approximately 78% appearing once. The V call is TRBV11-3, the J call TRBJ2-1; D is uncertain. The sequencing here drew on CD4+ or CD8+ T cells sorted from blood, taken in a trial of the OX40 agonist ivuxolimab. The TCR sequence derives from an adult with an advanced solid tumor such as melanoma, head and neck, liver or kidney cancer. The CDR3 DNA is TGTGCCAGCAGCTTAGATTTGGCGCATGAGCAGTTCTTC. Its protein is CASSLDLAHEQFF.